The 22 T cell receptor beta chains reported below all come from one sample, sequenced in a study of control samples from healthy donors and cancer patients. Profiled with immunoSEQ multiplex PCR; TCRdb holds only in-frame clones, not every one. The sample carries some 28,000 clones, around three quarters recorded once. Sequencing used PBMCs. These receptors were collected from a man aged 55 to 70 with head and neck cancer.

This clone appeared a single time. This chain connects TRBV28 to TRBJ1-4; tentative D call: TRBD1 (5 bases). Germline assignment: CDR1 MDHEN and CDR2 SYDVKM. V shed 3 bases and J shed 7 bases, with 15 bases lying between them. This CDR3 is 15 amino acids long. DNA for the CDR3: TGTGCCAGCAGTTTTGGGAGGGGCCAACGTGAAAAACTGTTTTTT. Translation gives CASSFGRGQREKLFF. The whole variable domain, filled in from reference TRBV28 and TRBJ1-4, reads DVKVTQSSRYLVKRTGEKVFLECVQDMDHENMFWYRQDPGLGLRLIYFSYDVKMKEKGDIPEGYSVSREKKERFSLILESASTNQTSMYLCASSFGRGQREKLFFGSGTQLSVL.

CDR3 region: CASSAIAGTYQPQHF. For the CDR3, the DNA is TGTGCCAGCTCAGCAATAGCCGGGACCTATCAGCCCCAGCATTTT. This chain connects TRBV18 to TRBJ1-5; tentative D call: TRBD1 (5 bases). This CDR3 is built from 15 residues. Germline V gives CDR1 KGHSH, CDR2 LQKENI. Between the trimmed V and J ends, which lost 5 bases and 5 bases, there was a span of 16 bases.

This clone has only one observation. The gene calls are TRBV27 and TRBJ2-5; D perhaps matches TRBD1 (5 bases). Trimming pared 5 bases from V and 11 bases from J, leaving 12 bases between. This CDR3 is built from 11 residues. Germline V gives CDR1 MNHEY, CDR2 SMNVEV (reference sequence). CDR3 sequence reads: CASSDGQGQYF. CDR3 bases: TGTGCCAGCAGTGACGGCCAGGGTCAGTACTTC.

The chain links TRBV28 to TRBJ1-5; D unresolved. V gave up 6 bases and J gave up 2 bases, with 14 bases separating them. The CDR3 has 15 residues. CDR1 is MDHEN and CDR2 is SYDVKM in the germline V gene. The CDR3 nucleotides read TGTGCCAGCAGCCTTCCCCAGAGCCGCAATCAGCCCCAGCATTTT. Protein product: CASSLPQSRNQPQHF.

By share, this clone ranks as medium-sized. The chain carries TRBV7-9 and TRBJ1-2; perhaps TRBD1 as D (6 bases). CDR1 and CDR2 from the germline V gene are SEHNR and FQNEAQ (reference sequence). Between the trimmed V and J ends, which lost 5 bases and 5 bases, there was a span of 12 bases. The CDR3 totals 13 residues. CDR3 amino acids: CASSLGTHYGYTF. The CDR3 DNA reads as TGTGCCAGCAGCCTCGGGACACATTATGGCTACACCTTC.

The rearrangement joins TRBV6-1 to TRBJ2-7; 8 nucleotides align to TRBD2. The germline gives CDR1 MNHNS, CDR2 SASEGT. V shed 4 bases, J shed 2 bases, and the junction held 10 bases outside the gene matches. This CDR3 has 16 amino acids. The CDR3 spells CASSANSGTRTYEQYF. In DNA, the CDR3 is TGTGCCAGCAGTGCCAACTCCGGGACTAGAACCTACGAGCAGTACTTC.

The rearrangement links TRBV7-9 to TRBJ2-1, with D possibly being TRBD1 or TRBD2 (5 bases each). V shed 5 bases and J shed 7 bases, with 15 bases lying between them. Germline V CDR1 and CDR2: SEHNR, FQNEAQ (reference sequence). The CDR3 runs to 14 residues. CDR3 in DNA: TGTGCCAGCAGCCAGAGGGGAATTGGAAATGAGCAGTTCTTC. As protein: CASSQRGIGNEQFF. Variable domain in full (rest from reference TRBV7-9 and TRBJ2-1): DTGVSQNPRHKITKRGQNVTFRCDPISEHNRLYWYRQTLGQGPEFLTYFQNEAQLEKSRLLSDRFSAERPKGSFSTLEIQRTEQGDSAMYLCASSQRGIGNEQFFGPGTRLTVL.

The chain joins TRBV10-3 to TRBJ2-3; TRBD2 agrees at 9 bases. The CDR3 contains 14 residues. V lost 8 bases and J lost 2; bases outside the gene matches: 5. Germline CDR1 is ENHRY and CDR2 is SYGVKD. CDR3 sequence reads: CAIGAGGATDTQYF. In DNA, the CDR3 is TGTGCCATCGGGGCGGGGGGGGCCACAGATACGCAGTATTTT.

As for this clone: The junction does not match germline at one end; this may be a read error. V and J are TRBV4-1 and TRBJ2-7, with D maybe TRBD2 (6 bases). The CDR3 runs to 13 residues. CDR1 is MGHRA and CDR2 is YSYEKL in the germline V gene. In nucleotides, the CDR3 is TGCGCCGGCAGCCTAGCGCCGCTCTACGAGCAGTACTTC. It translates to CAGSLAPLYEQYF.

The rearrangement links TRBV5-1 to TRBJ2-3; TRBD1 aligns across 7 bases. The V gene end was trimmed by 2 bases and the J gene end by 4 bases; junction bases not matched to a gene: 7. The germline V gene encodes CDR1 SGHRS and CDR2 YFSETQ. This CDR3 has 15 residues. DNA for the CDR3: TGCGCCAGCAGCTTTACAGGGGTCTCCGCAGATACGCAGTATTTT. Translated: CASSFTGVSADTQYF.

This clone was observed a single time. The chain is built from TRBV6-5 and TRBJ1-1; 7 bases agree with TRBD1. V lost 4 bases, J lost 0 bases, and 5 bases stayed unmatched. This CDR3 spans 15 amino acids. Germline V gives CDR1 MNHEY, CDR2 SVGAGI. The CDR3 DNA reads TGTGCCAGCAGTTTCTCGGGACAGATGAACACTGAAGCTTTCTTT. Translated: CASSFSGQMNTEAFF.

This chain joins TRBV12-3 or TRBV12-4 and TRBJ2-7; a possible D gene is TRBD1 (6 bases). V lost 6 bases to trimming and J lost 3 bases, with 9 bases between them. This CDR3 region has 12 residues. CDR3 amino acids: CASRGQNYEQYF. The CDR3 DNA reads as TGTGCCAGCAGAGGACAGAACTACGAGCAGTACTTC.

This chain connects TRBV5-4 to TRBJ1-6, with D unresolved. The V gene's germline CDR1 is SGHNT and CDR2 YYREEE (reference sequence). This CDR3 contains 17 residues. V lost 0 bases, J lost 0 bases, and 10 bases lay in between. CDR3 sequence reads: CASSLGTFSSYNSPLHF. Here the CDR3 DNA reads TGTGCCAGCAGCTTGGGAACGTTCAGCTCCTATAATTCACCCCTCCACTTT.

CDR3 region: CASSSRGQGASEAFF. In DNA form, the CDR3 reads TGTGCCAGCAGCTCTCGGGGACAGGGGGCCTCTGAAGCTTTCTTT. The chain has TRBV9 and TRBJ1-1, with 12 bases matching TRBD1. The V gene's germline CDR1 is SGDLS and CDR2 YYNGEE. CDR3 size: 15 residues. With V trimmed by 4 bases and J by 6 bases, 7 bases remained unmatched.

This clone came up a few times. V gene TRBV6-4 combines with J gene TRBJ1-2, with 10 bases aligning to TRBD1. In germline, CDR1 is MRHNA, CDR2 SNTAGT. The J segment lost 8 bases and the V segment lost 9 bases, leaving 9 bases of the junction unmatched. The CDR3 spans 13 residues. The CDR3 spells CARGADRGNGYTF. The CDR3 DNA reads TGTGCCAGGGGTGCGGACAGGGGGAACGGCTACACCTTC.

This chain uses TRBV7-9 with TRBJ2-7, with D possibly being TRBD1 or TRBD2 (6 bases each). There are 14 residues in the CDR3. V was clipped by 1 base and J by 6 bases, with 13 bases between them. CDR1 and CDR2 (germline): SEHNR, FQNEAQ (reference sequence). This chain's CDR3 is CASSLDDGGLEQYF. The DNA for the CDR3 is TGTGCCAGCAGCTTAGATGACGGGGGCCTCGAGCAGTACTTC.

The chain links TRBV14 to TRBJ2-2; TRBD2 aligns across 9 bases. V was clipped by 4 bases and J by 6 bases; unmatched bases: 9. Germline V CDR1 and CDR2: SGHDN, FVKESK. The CDR3 spans 16 residues. In DNA, the CDR3 is TGTGCCAGCAGCCGAGGCGGGAGGGCCAGCCCCGGGGAGCTGTTTTTT. Its translation is CASSRGGRASPGELFF.

The chain joins TRBV2 to TRBJ1-5; TRBD1 is a possible D gene (6 bases). Looked up from germline, CDR1 is SNHLY and CDR2 is FYNNEI. V dropped 3 bases and J dropped 5 bases, with 17 bases sitting between them. This CDR3 spans 16 amino acids. CDR3 bases: TGTGCCAGCAGTGAGTCGGGACACTCCGGGCATCAGCCCCAGCATTTT. Its protein is CASSESGHSGHQPQHF.

The V and J genes are TRBV7-8 and TRBJ1-2; no firm D call. Trimming took 1 base from V and 4 from J, leaving 19 bases between them. Per the germline V gene, CDR1 is SGHVS and CDR2 is FQNEAQ. The CDR3 sequence is 17 residues long. CDR3 sequence (DNA): TGTGCCAGCAGCTTAGTTCTTATTCCGACTTCAAGCTATGGCTACACCTTC. This encodes CASSLVLIPTSSYGYTF. Looking up the rest from reference TRBV7-8 and TRBJ1-2 gives the full variable domain: GAGVSQSPRYKVAKRGQDVALRCDPISGHVSLFWYQQALGQGPEFLTYFQNEAQLDKSGLPSDRFFAERPEGSVSTLKIQRTQQEDSAVYLCASSLVLIPTSSYGYTFGSGTRLTVV.

This clone is medium-sized within its sample. V and J are TRBV28 and TRBJ1-2; 9 nucleotides line up with TRBD1. CDR1 is MDHEN and CDR2 is SYDVKM in the germline V gene. Losses at the gene ends were 2 bases for V and 7 bases for J; bases not matched to a gene: 2. The CDR3 extends over 13 amino acids. The CDR3 nucleotides are TGTGCCAGCAGTTTAACAGGGGGCGGTGGCTACACCTTC. As protein: CASSLTGGGGYTF.

This rearrangement joins TRBV7-2 to TRBJ2-1; D gene ambiguous. The CDR3 length is 15 residues. V gave up 1 base and J gave up 4 bases, with 11 bases separating them. Germline V gives CDR1 SGHTA, CDR2 FQGNSA. CDR3 coding DNA: TGTGCCAGCAGCTTAGTCGAGGTCGGGTACAATGAGCAGTTCTTC. It translates to CASSLVEVGYNEQFF.

The J gene is TRBJ2-6, the V gene TRBV19, with D maybe TRBD2 (6 bases). V lost 6 bases, J lost 0 bases, and 15 bases lay in between. CDR3 length: 17 residues. CDR1 is LNHDA and CDR2 is SQIVND in the germline V gene (reference sequence). The CDR3 loop reads CASSPTSYSSGANVLTF. CDR3 coding DNA: TGTGCCAGTAGCCCCACTAGCTACTCCTCTGGGGCCAACGTCCTGACTTTC.